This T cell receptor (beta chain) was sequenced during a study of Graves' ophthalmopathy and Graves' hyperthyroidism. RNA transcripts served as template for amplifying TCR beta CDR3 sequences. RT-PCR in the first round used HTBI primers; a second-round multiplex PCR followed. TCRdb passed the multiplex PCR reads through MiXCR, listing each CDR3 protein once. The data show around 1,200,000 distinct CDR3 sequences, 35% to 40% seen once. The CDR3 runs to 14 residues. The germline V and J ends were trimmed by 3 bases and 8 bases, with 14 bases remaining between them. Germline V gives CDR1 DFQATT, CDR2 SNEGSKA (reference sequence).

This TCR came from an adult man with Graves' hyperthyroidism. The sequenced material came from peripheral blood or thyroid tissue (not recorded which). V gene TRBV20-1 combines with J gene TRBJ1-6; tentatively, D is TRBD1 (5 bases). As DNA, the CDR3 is TGCAGTGCTAGTCCAGCCCTGGGGCATTCACCCCTCCACTTT. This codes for CSASPALGHSPLHF.